The T cell receptor beta chain under discussion was sequenced for a study of breast tumors, draining lymph nodes, adjacent tissues. General observations from the study: Compared with lymph nodes, tumors were less diverse; compared with nontumor tissue, more. The data were judged consistent with most tumor T cells coming from lymph node and expanding in tumor. The lymph node origin of tumor T cells was framed as consistent with a hypothesis, not demonstrated.

TCRdb re-analysed the multiplex PCR reads in MiXCR, keeping a single row per CDR3 protein. The sample holds some 14,000 distinct CDR3 sequences, around 57% seen once. There are many counts of this clonotype. As yet, its antigen is unknown. Germline CDR1 reads MNHEY; CDR2 reads SMNVEV (reference sequence). Trimming pared 10 bases from V and 6 bases from J, leaving 21 bases between. The CDR3 is 14 residues long. The chain is built from TRBV27 and TRBJ1-1; possible D gene TRBD1, 6 bases. Sequenced input: tumor-adjacent breast tissue. The source of this sequence is a female donor with breast cancer. Some clones in this sample may be carry-over from other donors' samples. The CDR3 loop is CATKSGATGAEAFF. For the CDR3, the DNA is TGTGCCACTAAATCAGGGGCGACGGGGGCTGAAGCTTTCTTT.